The TCR beta chain under discussion was sequenced for a study of cytotoxic CD8 clonotypes in ibrutinib-treated CLL. Study-level information: Response sampling took place at median approximately eleven months of treatment, range 6 to 36.

Study results and limitations: Clonality went up at ibrutinib response and then declined back toward baseline at progression. Public clonotypes (which were uncommon) either contracted or remained stable on treatment. Circulating CD8+ T-cell counts were tracked by baseline clonality, which exceeded that of age-matched healthy donors.

As to this clone: The antigen remains unidentified.

The germline CDR1 and CDR2 sequences are SGHRS and YFSETQ. The V and J ends lost 6 bases and 7 bases respectively, with 14 bases between them. This CDR3 has 12 amino acids. TCRdb keeps only in-frame clones here, not all; method: immunoSEQ multiplex PCR. The sample has 49,000 or so clones; 45% to 55% are singletons. The chain has TRBV5-1 and TRBJ2-7; D possibly matches TRBD1 or TRBD2 (5 bases each). Specimen: PBMCs, collected after 12 months of ibrutinib treatment. The sequence came from a human donor with chronic lymphocytic leukemia. The CDR3: CASTTEGFEQYF. DNA for the CDR3: TGCGCCAGCACCACTGAGGGGTTTGAGCAGTACTTC.